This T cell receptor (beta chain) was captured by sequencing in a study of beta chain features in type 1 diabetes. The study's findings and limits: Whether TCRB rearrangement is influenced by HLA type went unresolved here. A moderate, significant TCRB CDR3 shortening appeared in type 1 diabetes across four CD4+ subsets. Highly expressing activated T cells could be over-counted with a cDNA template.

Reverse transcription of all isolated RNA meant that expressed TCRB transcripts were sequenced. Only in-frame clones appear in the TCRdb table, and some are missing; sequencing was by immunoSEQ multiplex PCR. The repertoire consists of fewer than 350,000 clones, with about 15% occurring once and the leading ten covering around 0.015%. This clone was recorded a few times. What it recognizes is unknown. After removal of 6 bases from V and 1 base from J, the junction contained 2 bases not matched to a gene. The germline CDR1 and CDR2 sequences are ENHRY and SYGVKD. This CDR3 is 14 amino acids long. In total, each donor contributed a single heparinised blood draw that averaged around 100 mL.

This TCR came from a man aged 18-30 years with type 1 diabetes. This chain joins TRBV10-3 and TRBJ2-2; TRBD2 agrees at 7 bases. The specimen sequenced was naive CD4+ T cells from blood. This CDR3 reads CAIRPGGNTGELFF. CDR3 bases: TGTGCCATCAGGCCGGGGGGGAACACCGGGGAGCTGTTTTTT.